The clone carrying this T cell receptor (beta chain) was observed a handful of times. No antigen is known for it. Systemic immunosuppression or autoimmune disease history was grounds to exclude patients. Method: immunoSEQ multiplex PCR; TCRdb's copy keeps in-frame clones and lacks some. The sample consists of about 80,000 clones, around nine tenths of them appearing once. This sample was taken from a study of OX40 agonist ivuxolimab in advanced cancers. About the study: Three dose-escalation patients had partial responses: one with hepatocellular carcinoma and two with cutaneous melanoma. General study results and limits: Some patients who did not respond also had low normalized T-cell clonal expansion. Relative to CD4+, CD8+ T cells held more expanded clones on average.

This CDR3 has 15 amino acids. The germline V gene encodes CDR1 SEHNR and CDR2 FQNEAQ (reference sequence). V shed 5 bases and J shed 3 bases, with 16 bases lying between them. The sequence derives from an adult with an advanced solid tumor such as melanoma, head and neck, liver or kidney cancer. The sample in question was CD4+ or CD8+ T cells sorted from blood, obtained in a trial of the OX40 agonist ivuxolimab. This chain uses TRBV7-9 with TRBJ1-2; a weak D match, TRBD1 (6 bases). The CDR3 nucleotides read TGTGCCAGCAGCCAAGGACAGCCAGGGGACTATGGCTACACCTTC. This gives the protein CASSQGQPGDYGYTF. Full variable domain (outside the CDR3, taken from reference TRBV7-9 and TRBJ1-2): DTGVSQNPRHKITKRGQNVTFRCDPISEHNRLYWYRQTLGQGPEFLTYFQNEAQLEKSRLLSDRFSAERPKGSFSTLEIQRTEQGDSAMYLCASSQGQPGDYGYTFGSGTRLTVV.